This record looks at one T cell receptor (beta chain) sequence and its context. Its antigen is still unknown. All donors qualified as healthy HIV-negative adults and had experienced no recent acute infections or vaccinations. V lost 1 base to trimming and J lost 9 bases; unmatched junction nucleotides: 15. The CDR3 has 17 amino acids. This sample was taken from a study of shared clonotypes between healthy human individuals. Study-wide findings and caveats: The study found about 5% of naive CD4 clonotypes shared across a few donors. Shared clonotypes across all four donors exceeded non-shared ones in generation probability.

Measured with immunoSEQ multiplex PCR; TCRdb has only the in-frame clones, and not every one. The sample consists of a few million clones, more than 85% of them appearing once. V and J are TRBV23-1 and TRBJ2-1; 7 bases fit TRBD1. TRBV23-1 qualifies as an ORF whose function is uncertain. This clonotype was sampled from a man younger than 35 in good health. Some clones in this sample may be carry-over from other donors' samples. Sequenced: naive CD4+ T cells from PBMCs. Described subset: CD45RA+ positively selected. This CDR3 is CASSQLALRGRGIEQFF. The CDR3 DNA sequence: TGCGCCAGCAGTCAATTAGCCTTGCGAGGCAGGGGGATTGAGCAGTTCTTC.